The clone carrying this TCR beta chain is large. Its antigen is as yet unknown. This specimen belongs to a study of regulatory dendritic cells for organ transplantation. Sorted subsets were CFSE-labeled and cultured roughly 5 days with allogeneic dendritic cells. J gave up 4 bases and V 3 bases, and 6 bases lay outside the gene matches. Germline CDR1 is SGHTS and CDR2 is YDEGEE. The CDR3 is 15 amino acids. Study observations and caveats: The authors noted considerable between-person heterogeneity in alloreactive memory CD8+ cells. Naive CD4+ and CD8+ repertoires were highly diverse; memory CD8+ was most oligoclonal. The most alloreactive TCR clonotypes were found in resting memory CD8+ cells. Regulatory dendritic cells appeared to expand memory CD8+ clones less than mature ones.

Measured with immunoSEQ multiplex PCR; TCRdb has only the in-frame clones, and not every one. The data contain about 4,000 clones, about 62% of them seen just once; the ten biggest clones take up 17%. Sequencing used memory CD8+ T cells from blood cultured with regulatory dendritic cells. Subset indicated: CD45RO+ memory T cells. The clonotype originates from a human donor in good health. The chain joins TRBV5-8 to TRBJ1-2, with 10 positions matching TRBD1. The CDR3 DNA is TGTGCCAGCAGCTGGACAGGGGGTACTGGCTATGGCTACACCTTC. This translates into CASSWTGGTGYGYTF.